This entry is about one T cell receptor (beta chain). The sample originates from a study of blood T cell repertoires in COVID-19. Study overall: The United States, Italy and Spain were the sources of the acute and convalescent COVID-19 samples.

Trimming removed 0 bases from V and 9 bases from J; junction bases left unmatched: 10. The CDR3 is 15 residues long. Germline assignment: CDR1 LGHNA and CDR2 YSLEER. Methods used by the authors: Amplification from reference gene primers served as the basis for estimated nucleated cell counts. Measured with immunoSEQ multiplex PCR; TCRdb has only the in-frame clones, and not every one. V, J and clone size are those of that table, while D and trimming were read from the DNA. In the table there are approximately 100,000 clones, roughly 80% of which are singletons. The TCR originated in a man between 65 and 85 years old with active or convalescent COVID-19. The chain carries TRBV4-3 and TRBJ2-7, with 8 bases fitting TRBD1. Material: peripheral blood. The CDR3 sequence: CASSQEDRGRSWQYF. The CDR3 DNA is TGCGCCAGCAGCCAAGAAGACAGGGGACGTTCGTGGCAGTACTTC.